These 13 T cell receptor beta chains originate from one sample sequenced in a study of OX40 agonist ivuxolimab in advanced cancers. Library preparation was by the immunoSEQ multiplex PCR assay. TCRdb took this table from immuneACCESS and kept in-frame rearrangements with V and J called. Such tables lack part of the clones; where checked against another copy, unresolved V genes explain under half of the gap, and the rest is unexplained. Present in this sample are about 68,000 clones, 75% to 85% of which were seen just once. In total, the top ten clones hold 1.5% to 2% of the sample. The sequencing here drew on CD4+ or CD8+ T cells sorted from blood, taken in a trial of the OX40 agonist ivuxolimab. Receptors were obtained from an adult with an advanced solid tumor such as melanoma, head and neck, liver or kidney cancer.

In DNA, the CDR3 is TGTGCCAGCCGTCGCCCCGGCGGGAGAGACTACGAGCAGTACTTC. It codes for CASRRPGGRDYEQYF. The V call is TRBV11-2, the J call TRBJ2-7; 7 nucleotides line up with TRBD2. This CDR3 region has 15 residues. Germline CDR1 reads SGHAT; CDR2 reads FQNNGV. Trimming at V came to 8 bases and at J to 3 bases, leaving 13 bases not matched to a gene.

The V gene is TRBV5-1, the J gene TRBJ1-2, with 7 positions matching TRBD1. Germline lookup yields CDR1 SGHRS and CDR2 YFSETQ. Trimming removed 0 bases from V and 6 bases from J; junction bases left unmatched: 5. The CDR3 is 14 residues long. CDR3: CASSLDPGTDGYTF. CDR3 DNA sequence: TGCGCCAGCAGCTTGGACCCCGGGACAGATGGCTACACCTTC. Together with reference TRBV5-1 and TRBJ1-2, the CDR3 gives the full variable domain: KAGVTQTPRYLIKTRGQQVTLSCSPISGHRSVSWYQQTPGQGLQFLFEYFSETQRNKGNFPGRFSGRQFSNSRSEMNVSTLELGDSALYLCASSLDPGTDGYTFGSGTRLTVV.

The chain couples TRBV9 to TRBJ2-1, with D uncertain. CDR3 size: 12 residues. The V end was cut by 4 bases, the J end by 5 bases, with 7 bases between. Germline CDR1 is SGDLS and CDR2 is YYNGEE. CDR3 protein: CASSPYNNEQFF. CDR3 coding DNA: TGTGCCAGCAGCCCTTATAACAATGAGCAGTTCTTC.

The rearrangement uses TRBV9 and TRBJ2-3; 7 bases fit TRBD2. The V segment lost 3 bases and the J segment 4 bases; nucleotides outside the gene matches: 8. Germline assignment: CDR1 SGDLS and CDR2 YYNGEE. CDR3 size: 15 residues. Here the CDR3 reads CASSGTSVEADTQYF. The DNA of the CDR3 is TGTGCCAGCAGCGGGACTAGTGTAGAGGCAGATACGCAGTATTTT.

CDR3 DNA: TGTGCCAGCAGCTCGGACAGGGGGTTAGTCGAGCAGTACTTC. It codes for CASSSDRGLVEQYF. The chain uses TRBV7-2 and TRBJ2-7; 10 bases line up with TRBD1. The V and J ends lost 4 bases and 6 bases, in that order; junction bases with no gene match: 6. The CDR3 is 14 residues long. Looked up from germline, CDR1 is SGHTA and CDR2 is FQGNSA.

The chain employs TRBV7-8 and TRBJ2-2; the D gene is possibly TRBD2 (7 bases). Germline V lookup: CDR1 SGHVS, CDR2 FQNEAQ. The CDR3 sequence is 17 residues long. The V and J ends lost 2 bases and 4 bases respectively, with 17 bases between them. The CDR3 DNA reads TGTGCCAGCAGCTTAATAAGCGGGGCACAGGGCACCGGGGAGCTGTTTTTT. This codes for CASSLISGAQGTGELFF. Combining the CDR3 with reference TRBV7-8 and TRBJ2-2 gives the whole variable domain GAGVSQSPRYKVAKRGQDVALRCDPISGHVSLFWYQQALGQGPEFLTYFQNEAQLDKSGLPSDRFFAERPEGSVSTLKIQRTQQEDSAVYLCASSLISGAQGTGELFFGEGSRLTVL.

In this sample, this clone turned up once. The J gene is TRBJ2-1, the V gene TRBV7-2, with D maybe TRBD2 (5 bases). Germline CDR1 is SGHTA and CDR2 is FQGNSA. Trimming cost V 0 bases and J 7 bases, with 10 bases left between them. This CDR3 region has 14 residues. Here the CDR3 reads CASSLAAGMNEQFF. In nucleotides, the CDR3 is TGTGCCAGCAGCTTAGCGGCCGGGATGAATGAGCAGTTCTTC.

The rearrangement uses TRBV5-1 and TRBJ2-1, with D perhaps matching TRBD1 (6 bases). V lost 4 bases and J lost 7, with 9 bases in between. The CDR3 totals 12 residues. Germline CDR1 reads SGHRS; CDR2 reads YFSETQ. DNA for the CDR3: TGCGCCAGCAGCCTACAGGGAAATGAGCAGTTCTTC. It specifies CASSLQGNEQFF.

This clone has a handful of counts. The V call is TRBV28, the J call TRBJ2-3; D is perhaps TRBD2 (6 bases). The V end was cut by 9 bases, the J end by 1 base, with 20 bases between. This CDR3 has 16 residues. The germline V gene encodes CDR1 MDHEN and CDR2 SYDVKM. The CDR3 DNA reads TGTGCCAGAAAAAACTATCCTAGCGCCCGCACAGATACGCAGTATTTT. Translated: CARKNYPSARTDTQYF. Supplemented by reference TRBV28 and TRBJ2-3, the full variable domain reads DVKVTQSSRYLVKRTGEKVFLECVQDMDHENMFWYRQDPGLGLRLIYFSYDVKMKEKGDIPEGYSVSREKKERFSLILESASTNQTSMYLCARKNYPSARTDTQYFGPGTRLTVL.

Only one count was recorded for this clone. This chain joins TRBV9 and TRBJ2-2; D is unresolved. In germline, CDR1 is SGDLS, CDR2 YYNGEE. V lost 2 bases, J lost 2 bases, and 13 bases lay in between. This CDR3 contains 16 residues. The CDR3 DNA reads TGTGCCAGCAGCGTCTTTGACGCGGTAAACACCGGGGAGCTGTTTTTT. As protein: CASSVFDAVNTGELFF.

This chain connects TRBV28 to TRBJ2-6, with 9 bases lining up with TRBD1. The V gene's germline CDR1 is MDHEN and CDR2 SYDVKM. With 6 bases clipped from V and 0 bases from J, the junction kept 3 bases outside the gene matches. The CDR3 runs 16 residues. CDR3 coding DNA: TGTGCCAGCAGGGGACAGGGAAGCTCTGGGGCCAACGTCCTGACTTTC. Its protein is CASRGQGSSGANVLTF.

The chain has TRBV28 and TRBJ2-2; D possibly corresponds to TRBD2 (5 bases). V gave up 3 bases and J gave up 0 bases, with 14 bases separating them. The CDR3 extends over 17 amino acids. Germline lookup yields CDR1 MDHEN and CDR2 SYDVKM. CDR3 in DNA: TGTGCCAGCAGTTTTAGGGCTGACTATGCGAACACCGGGGAGCTGTTTTTT. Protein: CASSFRADYANTGELFF.

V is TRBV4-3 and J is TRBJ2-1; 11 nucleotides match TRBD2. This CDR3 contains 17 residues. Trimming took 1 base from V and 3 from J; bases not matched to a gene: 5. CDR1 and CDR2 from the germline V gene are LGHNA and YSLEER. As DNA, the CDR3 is TGCGCCAGCAGCCAAGTACCGGGACTAGCGGACTACAATGAGCAGTTCTTC. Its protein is CASSQVPGLADYNEQFF.